A selection of T cell receptor beta chains follows, all from one sample in a study of early stage breast cancer tumors. Clones were sequenced by immunoSEQ multiplex PCR, and TCRdb holds only the in-frame ones, with some missing. The sample consists of around 30,000 clones, 65% to 75% of them appearing once. Input material: blood. The receptors stem from a person aged 45 to 59 with breast cancer. CDR3s include the opening cysteine and the closing phenylalanine or tryptophan. A D gene is named only where the DNA matches it firmly. Clone size, where shown, is once, few, many, or a class for clones that have expanded.

J gene: TRBJ2-5; V gene: TRBV27; D gene: TRBD2; clone size: NA; CDR3 DNA: TGTGCCAGCAGTGTATCCCCCCTCAGGACTAGCGGGAGAGTAGAGACCCAGTACTTC; CDR3 protein: CASSVSPLRTSGRVETQYF
J gene: TRBJ1-2; V gene: TRBV10-3; D gene: TRBD1; clone size: NA; CDR3 DNA: TGTGCCATCAGCACAGGGGGCGCGGACAGACTCTACACCTTC; CDR3 protein: CAISTGGADRLYTF
J gene: TRBJ1-1; V gene: TRBV5-1; D gene: TRBD1; clone size: once; CDR3 DNA: TGCGCCAGCAGCTTAAGCTACAGGGGGCGCCTAAGGGACACTGAAGCTTTCTTT; CDR3 protein: CASSLSYRGRLRDTEAFF
J gene: TRBJ2-5; V gene: TRBV7-8; D gene: TRBD2; clone size: NA; CDR3 DNA: TGTGCCAGCAGCTCTACTAGCGGGAGTTGGGAGACCCAGTACTTC; CDR3 protein: CASSSTSGSWETQYF
J gene: TRBJ1-5; V gene: TRBV5-1; D gene: NA; clone size: once; CDR3 DNA: TGCGCCAGCAGCTTGGAGGGGAATAGCAATCAGCCCCAGCATTTT; CDR3 protein: CASSLEGNSNQPQHF
J gene: TRBJ1-5; V gene: TRBV30; D gene: TRBD1; clone size: NA; CDR3 DNA: TGTGCCTGGAGTGTTGGGACAGGCAATCAGCCCCAGCATTTT; CDR3 protein: CAWSVGTGNQPQHF
J gene: TRBJ2-7; V gene: TRBV15; D gene: TRBD2; clone size: NA; CDR3 DNA: TGTGCCACCAGCAGAGAGGGACTAGGGAATTACGAGCAGTACTTC; CDR3 protein: CATSREGLGNYEQYF
J gene: TRBJ2-7; V gene: TRBV7-3; D gene: NA; clone size: NA; CDR3 DNA: TGTGCCAGCAGCCCAGGGCCCCAACGCGAGCAGTACTTC; CDR3 protein: CASSPGPQREQYF
J gene: TRBJ2-3; V gene: TRBV5-4; D gene: NA; clone size: NA; CDR3 DNA: TGTGCCAGCAGCTCCCAACAGCGGAACACAGATACGCAGTATTTT; CDR3 protein: CASSSQQRNTDTQYF
J gene: TRBJ2-7; V gene: TRBV5-8; D gene: TRBD2; clone size: NA; CDR3 DNA: TGTGCCAGCAGCGTACTAGCGGGAGTACGCGAGCAGTACTTC; CDR3 protein: CASSVLAGVREQYF
J gene: TRBJ1-1; V gene: TRBV5-6; D gene: NA; clone size: NA; CDR3 DNA: TGTGCCAGCAGCACGTTGGCCGGGTTTGGGACTGAAGCTTTCTTT; CDR3 protein: CASSTLAGFGTEAFF
J gene: TRBJ1-2; V gene: TRBV29-1; D gene: NA; clone size: NA; CDR3 DNA: TGCAGCTATGGACTTACAGGAGATAACTATGGCTACACCTTC; CDR3 protein: CSYGLTGDNYGYTF
J gene: TRBJ2-7; V gene: TRBV10-3; D gene: TRBD2; clone size: few; CDR3 DNA: TGTGCCATCAGTGGACTAGCTAGCTACGAGCAGTACTTC; CDR3 protein: CAISGLASYEQYF
J gene: TRBJ1-2; V gene: TRBV5-1; D gene: TRBD1; clone size: NA; CDR3 DNA: TGCGCCAGCAGCGAGACAGGGGATGGCTACACCTTC; CDR3 protein: CASSETGDGYTF
J gene: TRBJ2-3; V gene: TRBV6-4; D gene: TRBD2; clone size: NA; CDR3 DNA: TGTGCCAGCAGCGCGACTAGCGGGAGCTCAGATACGCAGTATTTT; CDR3 protein: CASSATSGSSDTQYF
J gene: TRBJ2-1; V gene: TRBV5-1; D gene: NA; clone size: few; CDR3 DNA: TGCGCCAGCAGCTTGACTGGAGAACAGTACAATGAGCAGTTCTTC; CDR3 protein: CASSLTGEQYNEQFF
J gene: TRBJ2-3; V gene: TRBV6-6; D gene: NA; clone size: NA; CDR3 DNA: TGTGCCATACTAGCCTATGGGGATACGCAGTATTTT; CDR3 protein: CAILAYGDTQYF
J gene: TRBJ2-7; V gene: TRBV10-3; D gene: TRBD2; clone size: few; CDR3 DNA: TGTGCCATCAGTGAGTTAACGGACTCACGAGCGGGAGGGCCCTACGAGCAGTACTTC; CDR3 protein: CAISELTDSRAGGPYEQYF
J gene: TRBJ2-3; V gene: TRBV4-1; D gene: NA; clone size: NA; CDR3 DNA: TGCGCCAGCAGCCAACCCAGCGGGAGCACAGATACGCAGTATTTT; CDR3 protein: CASSQPSGSTDTQYF
J gene: TRBJ2-2; V gene: TRBV5-1; D gene: TRBD2; clone size: NA; CDR3 DNA: TGCGCCAGCAGCTCGGGACTAGCGCTCACCGGGGAGCTGTTTTTT; CDR3 protein: CASSSGLALTGELFF
J gene: TRBJ1-5; V gene: TRBV28; D gene: NA; clone size: NA; CDR3 DNA: TGTGCCAGCAGTCTATATAGCAATCAGCCCCAGCATTTT; CDR3 protein: CASSLYSNQPQHF
J gene: TRBJ2-7; V gene: TRBV7-9; D gene: TRBD2; clone size: NA; CDR3 DNA: TGTGCCAGCAGCCCCGGAGCGGGAGTTTTGGACGAGCAGTACTTC; CDR3 protein: CASSPGAGVLDEQYF
J gene: TRBJ1-1; V gene: TRBV19; D gene: TRBD1; clone size: NA; CDR3 DNA: TGTGCCAGTAGTTTCGACAGGGGGCCGGCTGAAGCTTTCTTT; CDR3 protein: CASSFDRGPAEAFF
J gene: TRBJ2-5; V gene: TRBV4-1; D gene: NA; clone size: NA; CDR3 DNA: TGCGCCAGCAGCGCTTGGGGGAGAGAAGAGACCCAGTACTTC; CDR3 protein: CASSAWGREETQYF
J gene: TRBJ2-1; V gene: TRBV4-3; D gene: TRBD1; clone size: NA; CDR3 DNA: TGCGCCAGCAGCCAAGAGATTCAAACAGGGGGTGGCTACAATGAGCAGTTCTTC; CDR3 protein: CASSQEIQTGGGYNEQFF
J gene: TRBJ2-1; V gene: TRBV7-9; D gene: TRBD2; clone size: NA; CDR3 DNA: TGTGCCAGCAGCTCTTATAGCGGGAGCGGGTACAATGAGCAGTTCTTC; CDR3 protein: CASSSYSGSGYNEQFF
J gene: TRBJ2-3; V gene: TRBV2; D gene: TRBD2; clone size: NA; CDR3 DNA: TGTGCCAGCAGTCCCGGACTAGCGGGATCGGATACGCAGTATTTT; CDR3 protein: CASSPGLAGSDTQYF
J gene: TRBJ2-7; V gene: TRBV7-2; D gene: NA; clone size: NA; CDR3 DNA: TGTGCCAGCAGCTTCCGGGACAACTACGAGCAGTACTTC; CDR3 protein: CASSFRDNYEQYF
J gene: TRBJ2-1; V gene: TRBV6-5; D gene: TRBD2; clone size: NA; CDR3 DNA: TGTGCCAGCAGTCTTCTAGCGGGAGGGGACAATGAGCAGTTCTTC; CDR3 protein: CASSLLAGGDNEQFF
J gene: TRBJ2-3; V gene: TRBV6-5; D gene: NA; clone size: NA; CDR3 DNA: TGTGCCAGCAGTTACCCGTGGTCCCAGACCACAGATACGCAGTATTTT; CDR3 protein: CASSYPWSQTTDTQYF
J gene: TRBJ2-1; V gene: TRBV13; D gene: TRBD2; clone size: few; CDR3 DNA: TGTGCCAGCAGCTTAAACCCGGCTAGCGGGGTGAACAATGAGCAGTTCTTC; CDR3 protein: CASSLNPASGVNNEQFF
J gene: TRBJ1-2; V gene: TRBV6-6; D gene: TRBD1; clone size: NA; CDR3 DNA: TGTGCCAGCAGTTACATTGGGACAGGGTATGGCTACACCTTC; CDR3 protein: CASSYIGTGYGYTF